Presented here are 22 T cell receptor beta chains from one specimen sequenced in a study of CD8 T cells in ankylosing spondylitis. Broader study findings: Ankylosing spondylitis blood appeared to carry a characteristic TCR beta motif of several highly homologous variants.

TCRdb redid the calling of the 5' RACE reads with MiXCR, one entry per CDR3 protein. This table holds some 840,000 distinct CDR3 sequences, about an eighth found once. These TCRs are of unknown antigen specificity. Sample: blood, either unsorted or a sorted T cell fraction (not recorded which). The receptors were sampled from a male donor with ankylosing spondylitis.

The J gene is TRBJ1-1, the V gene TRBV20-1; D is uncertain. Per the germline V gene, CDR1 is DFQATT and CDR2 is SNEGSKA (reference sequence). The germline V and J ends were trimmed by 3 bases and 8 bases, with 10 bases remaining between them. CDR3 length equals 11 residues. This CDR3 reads CSARRRLEAFF. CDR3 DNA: TGCAGTGCTAGGCGGCGTCTCGAAGCTTTCTTT.

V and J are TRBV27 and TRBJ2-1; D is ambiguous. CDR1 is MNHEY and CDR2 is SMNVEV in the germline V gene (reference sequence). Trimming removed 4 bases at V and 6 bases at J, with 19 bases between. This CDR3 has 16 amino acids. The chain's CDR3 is CASSSHARTIFNEQFF. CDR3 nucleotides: TGTGCCAGCAGTTCCCATGCCAGAACTATTTTCAATGAGCAGTTCTTC.

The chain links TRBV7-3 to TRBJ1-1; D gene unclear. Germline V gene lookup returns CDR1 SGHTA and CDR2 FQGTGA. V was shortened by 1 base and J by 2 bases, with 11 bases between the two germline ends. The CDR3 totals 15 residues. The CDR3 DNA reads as TGTGCCAGCAGCTTAAATCCGGGAACTAACACTGAAGCTTTCTTT. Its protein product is CASSLNPGTNTEAFF.

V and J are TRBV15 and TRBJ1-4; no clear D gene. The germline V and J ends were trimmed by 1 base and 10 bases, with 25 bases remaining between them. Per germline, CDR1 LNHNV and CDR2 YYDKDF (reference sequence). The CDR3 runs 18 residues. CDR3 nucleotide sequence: TGTGCCACCAGCAGAGTCCGGGGATCGCGGTCCCTTCGGGGAAAACTGTTTTTT. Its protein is CATSRVRGSRSLRGKLFF.

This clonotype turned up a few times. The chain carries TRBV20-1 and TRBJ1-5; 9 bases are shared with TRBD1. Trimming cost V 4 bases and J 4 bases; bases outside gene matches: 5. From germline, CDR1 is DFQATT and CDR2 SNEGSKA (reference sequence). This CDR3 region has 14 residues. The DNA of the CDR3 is TGCAGTGCTAATTGGGGACAGGGAAATCAGCCCCAGCATTTT. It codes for CSANWGQGNQPQHF.

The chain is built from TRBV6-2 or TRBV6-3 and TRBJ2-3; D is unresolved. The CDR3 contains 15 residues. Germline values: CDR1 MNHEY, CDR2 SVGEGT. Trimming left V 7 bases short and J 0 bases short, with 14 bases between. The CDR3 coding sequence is TGTGCCAGCAAGGCCAGGACCCGTAGCACAGATACGCAGTATTTT. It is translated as CASKARTRSTDTQYF.

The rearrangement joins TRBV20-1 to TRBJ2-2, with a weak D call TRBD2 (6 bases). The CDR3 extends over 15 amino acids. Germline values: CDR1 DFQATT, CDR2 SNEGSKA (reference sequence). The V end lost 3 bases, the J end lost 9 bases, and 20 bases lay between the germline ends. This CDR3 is CSASQSGGEYRELFF. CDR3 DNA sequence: TGCAGTGCTAGTCAAAGCGGAGGGGAATACAGGGAGCTGTTTTTT.

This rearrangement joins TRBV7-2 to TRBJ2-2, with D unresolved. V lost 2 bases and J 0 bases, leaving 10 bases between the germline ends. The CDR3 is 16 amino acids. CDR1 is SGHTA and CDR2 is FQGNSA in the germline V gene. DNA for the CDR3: TGTGCCAGCAGCTTAAGGGCTTATGCGAACACCGGGGAGCTGTTTTTT. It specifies CASSLRAYANTGELFF.

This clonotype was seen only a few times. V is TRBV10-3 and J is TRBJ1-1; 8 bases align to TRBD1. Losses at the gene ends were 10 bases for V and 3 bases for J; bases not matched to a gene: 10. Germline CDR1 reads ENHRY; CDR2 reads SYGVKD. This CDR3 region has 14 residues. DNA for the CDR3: TGTGCCAACGGACAGGGCCCGAGGGACACTGAAGCTTTCTTT. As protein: CANGQGPRDTEAFF.

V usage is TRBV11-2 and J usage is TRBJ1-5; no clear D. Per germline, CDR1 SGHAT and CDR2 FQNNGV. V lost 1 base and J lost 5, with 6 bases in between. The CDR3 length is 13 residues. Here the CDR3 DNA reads TGTGCCAGCAGCTTAGGTTATGATCAGCCCCAGCATTTT. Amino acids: CASSLGYDQPQHF.

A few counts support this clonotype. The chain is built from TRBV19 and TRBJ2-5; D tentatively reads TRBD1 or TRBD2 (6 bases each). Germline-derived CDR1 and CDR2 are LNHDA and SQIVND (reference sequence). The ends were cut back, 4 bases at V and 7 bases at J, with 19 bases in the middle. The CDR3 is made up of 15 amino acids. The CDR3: CASSTSPGPGATQYF. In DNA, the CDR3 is TGTGCCAGTAGTACCTCGCCGGGACCGGGGGCGACCCAGTACTTC.

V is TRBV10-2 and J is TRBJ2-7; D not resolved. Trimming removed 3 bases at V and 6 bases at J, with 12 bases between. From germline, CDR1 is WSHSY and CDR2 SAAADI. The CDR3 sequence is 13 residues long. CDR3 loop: CASSEGWVGEQYF. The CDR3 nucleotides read TGCGCCAGCAGTGAAGGGTGGGTAGGCGAGCAGTACTTC.

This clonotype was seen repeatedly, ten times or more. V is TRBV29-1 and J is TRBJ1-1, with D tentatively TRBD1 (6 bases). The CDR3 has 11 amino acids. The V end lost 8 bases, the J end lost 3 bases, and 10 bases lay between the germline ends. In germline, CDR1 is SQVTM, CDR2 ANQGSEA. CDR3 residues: CSTRGDTEAFF. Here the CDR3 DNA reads TGCAGCACAAGGGGGGACACTGAAGCTTTCTTT.

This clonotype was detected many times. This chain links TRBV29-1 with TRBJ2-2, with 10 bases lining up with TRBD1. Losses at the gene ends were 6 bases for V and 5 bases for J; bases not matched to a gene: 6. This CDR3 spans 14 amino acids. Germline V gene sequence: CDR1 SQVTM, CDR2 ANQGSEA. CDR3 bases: TGCAGCGTACACCGGGACAGGGGTACCGGGGAGCTGTTTTTT. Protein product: CSVHRDRGTGELFF.

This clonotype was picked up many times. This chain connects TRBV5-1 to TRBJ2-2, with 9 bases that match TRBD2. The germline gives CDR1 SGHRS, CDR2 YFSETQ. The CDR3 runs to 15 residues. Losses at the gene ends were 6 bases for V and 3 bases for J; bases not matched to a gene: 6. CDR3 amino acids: CASKVAGEHTGELFF. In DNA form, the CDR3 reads TGCGCCAGCAAAGTAGCGGGAGAGCACACCGGGGAGCTGTTTTTT.

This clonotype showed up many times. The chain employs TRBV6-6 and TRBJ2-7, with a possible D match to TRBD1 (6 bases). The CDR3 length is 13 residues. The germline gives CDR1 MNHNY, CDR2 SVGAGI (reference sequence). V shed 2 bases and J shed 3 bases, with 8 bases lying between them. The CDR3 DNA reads TGTGCCAGCAGTTACCAGGGGAACTACGAGCAGTACTTC. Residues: CASSYQGNYEQYF.

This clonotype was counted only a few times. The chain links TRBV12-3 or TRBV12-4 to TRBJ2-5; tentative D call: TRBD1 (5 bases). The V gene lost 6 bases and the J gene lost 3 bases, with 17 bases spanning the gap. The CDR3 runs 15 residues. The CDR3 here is CASSTGRVMEETQYF. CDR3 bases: TGTGCCAGCAGCACAGGACGGGTTATGGAAGAGACCCAGTACTTC.

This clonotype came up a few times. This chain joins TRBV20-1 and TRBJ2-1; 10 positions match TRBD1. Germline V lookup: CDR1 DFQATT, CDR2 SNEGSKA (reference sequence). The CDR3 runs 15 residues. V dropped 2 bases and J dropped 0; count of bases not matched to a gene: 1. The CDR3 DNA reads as TGCAGTGCTAGAAGGGACAGGGGCTCCTACAATGAGCAGTTCTTC. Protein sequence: CSARRDRGSYNEQFF.

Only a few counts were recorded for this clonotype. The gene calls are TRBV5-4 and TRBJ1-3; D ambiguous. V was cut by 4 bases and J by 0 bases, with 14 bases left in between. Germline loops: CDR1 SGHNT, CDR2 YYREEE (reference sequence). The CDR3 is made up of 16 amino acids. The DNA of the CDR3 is TGTGCCAGCAGCATAAGAAGTGAGGCCTCTGGAAACACCATATATTTT. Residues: CASSIRSEASGNTIYF.

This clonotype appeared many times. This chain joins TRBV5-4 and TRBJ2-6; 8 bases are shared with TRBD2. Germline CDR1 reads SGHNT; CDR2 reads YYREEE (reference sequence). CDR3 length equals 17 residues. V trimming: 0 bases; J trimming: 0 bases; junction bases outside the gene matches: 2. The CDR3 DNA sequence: TGTGCCAGCAGCTTGGCCGGGGGGGGCTCTGGGGCCAACGTCCTGACTTTC. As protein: CASSLAGGGSGANVLTF.

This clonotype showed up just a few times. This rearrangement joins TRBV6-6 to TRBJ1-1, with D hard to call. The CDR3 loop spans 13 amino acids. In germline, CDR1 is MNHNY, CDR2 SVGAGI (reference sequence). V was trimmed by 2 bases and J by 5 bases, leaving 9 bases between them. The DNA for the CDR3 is TGTGCCAGCAGTTACCGGGCAGTGACTGAAGCTTTCTTT. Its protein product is CASSYRAVTEAFF.

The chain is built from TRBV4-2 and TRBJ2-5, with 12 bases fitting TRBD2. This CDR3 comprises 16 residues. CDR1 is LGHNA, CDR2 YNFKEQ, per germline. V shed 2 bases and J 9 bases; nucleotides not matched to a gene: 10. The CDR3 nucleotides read TGTGCCAGCAGCCAAACGACTAGCGGGGGCCTAAGGGCCCAGTACTTC. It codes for CASSQTTSGGLRAQYF.